The 30 T cell receptor beta chains below come from one sample, sequenced in a study of tumor-infiltrating lymphocytes in primary liver carcinoma. The input was 450 to 500 ng total RNA; TCR beta cDNA was made from it with a constant-region primer. Employing slightly modified ARM-PCR, three nested multiplex PCR rounds were run, and these gave rise to the TCR beta libraries. Two initial PCR rounds of roughly 10 cycles each paired TRBV1-TRBV30 forward primers with a C-beta reverse primer. TCRdb re-analysed the multiplex PCR reads in MiXCR, keeping a single row per CDR3 protein. The sample includes 330,000 or so distinct CDR3 sequences, approximately 64% seen only once; the top ten take roughly 6%. Out of unsorted whole blood came the blood RNA, and germline DNA was extracted as well. The sequenced material came from peripheral blood. The receptors shown here come from a man in his forties or fifties with primary liver carcinoma and hepatitis B virus infection.

By frequency in the sample, this clonotype is medium-sized (0.01 to 0.1%). The chain is built from TRBV11-1 and TRBJ2-7; perhaps TRBD1 as D (6 bases). The V end lost 1 base, the J end lost 3 bases, and 13 bases lay between the germline ends. Germline values: CDR1 SGHAT, CDR2 FQDESV (reference sequence). This CDR3 is built from 15 residues. The CDR3 DNA is TGTGCCAGCAGCTTAGGCAGGACAGCCTTCTACGAGCAGTACTTC. Amino acid sequence: CASSLGRTAFYEQYF. The full variable domain, completed using reference TRBV11-1 and TRBJ2-7, is EAEVAQSPRYKITEKSQAVAFWCDPISGHATLYWYRQILGQGPELLVQFQDESVVDDSQLPKDRFSAERLKGVDSTLKIQPAELGDSAMYLCASSLGRTAFYEQYFGPGTRLTVT.

Remarks on this clonotype: Possible read error: a much larger clone is one base away. The rearrangement joins TRBV12-3 or TRBV12-4 to TRBJ2-1; TRBD2 might be the D (5 bases). This CDR3 region has 14 residues. The CDR3 coding sequence is TGTGCCAGCAGTTTAAGCGGAGAGAACAATGAGCGGTTCTTC. Protein sequence: CASSLSGENNERFF.

The sample holds many counts of this clonotype. The chain is built from TRBV6-5 and TRBJ2-1; D is uncertain. V was trimmed by 2 bases and J by 1 base, leaving 18 bases between them. The length of the CDR3 is 18 residues. Germline V lookup: CDR1 MNHEY, CDR2 SVGAGI. CDR3 nucleotides: TGTGCCAGCAGTTACCAGGCAGGCGGTTGGGGTTCCTACAATGAGCAGTTCTTC. This gives the protein CASSYQAGGWGSYNEQFF.

Comments on this clonotype: One end of the junction fails to match germline, which may point to a read error. The rearrangement uses TRBV6-5 and TRBJ2-4; TRBD2 matches 13 bases. The CDR3 extends over 14 amino acids. In germline, CDR1 is MNHEY, CDR2 SVGAGI. The CDR3 sequence: CASSRTSGGNIQYF. The DNA of the CDR3 is TGCGCCAGCAGTAGGACTAGCGGGGGTAACATTCAGTACTTC.

A remark on this clonotype: One junction end disagrees with the germline gene, perhaps due to a read error. V and J are TRBV14 and TRBJ2-7; D call uncertain. The V gene's germline CDR1 is SGHDN and CDR2 FVKESK. The CDR3 extends over 17 amino acids. For the CDR3, the DNA is TGTGCCGGCAGCCGCCTCCCTACAGACCCCAGCTCCTACGAGCAGTACTTC. Its translation is CAGSRLPTDPSSYEQYF.

Concerning this clonotype itself: A single base separates this from a much larger clone, so it may be a read error. V usage is TRBV5-1 and J usage is TRBJ2-5; 11 bases map to TRBD2. The CDR3 has 15 amino acids. Germline CDR1 SGHRS, CDR2 YFSETQ. V trimming: 4 bases; J trimming: 1 base; junction bases outside the gene matches: 3. The CDR3 bases are TGCGCCAGCAGCCGCGGGACTAGCGGCCAAGAGACCCAGTACTTC. Residues: CASSRGTSGQETQYF. Filled out from reference TRBV5-1 and TRBJ2-5, the complete variable domain reads KAGVTQTPRYLIKTRGQQVTLSCSPISGHRSVSWYQQTPGQGLQFLFEYFSETQRNKGNFPGRFSGRQFSNSRSEMNVSTLELGDSALYLCASSRGTSGQETQYFGPGTRLLVL.

This clonotype was recorded only once. The conserved phenylalanine or tryptophan is not found at the CDR3 terminus, so this likely reflects a read error. This sequence joins TRBV6-6 and TRBJ2-3, with TRBD2 identical over 8 bases. The CDR3 has 12 residues. V lost 7 bases, J lost 3 bases, and 0 bases stayed unmatched. CDR1 is MNHNY, CDR2 SVGAGI, per germline (reference sequence). DNA for the CDR3: TGTGCCAGCACGGGAGGGACAGATACGCAGTATGTT. It translates to CASTGGTDTQYV.

Concerning this clonotype: Its ends do not fully match the called genes, so a read error is possible. The chain couples TRBV11-2 to TRBJ2-4; D tentatively reads TRBD1 or TRBD2 (5 bases each). The CDR3 runs 15 residues. Germline lookup yields CDR1 SGHAT and CDR2 FQNNGV. Written as DNA, the CDR3 is TGTGCCAGCAGCTTAGGAGAGGGGTACCGAAACATTCAGTATTTC. Translated: CASSLGEGYRNIQYF.

About this clonotype itself: Possible read error: a much larger clone is one base away. The chain has TRBV6-2 or TRBV6-3 and TRBJ1-1; D is unresolved. This CDR3 region has 15 residues. Germline-derived CDR1 and CDR2 are MNHEY and SVGEGT. V was cut by 6 bases and J by 4 bases, with 18 bases left in between. The CDR3 bases are TGTGCCAGCAGGTCCGGTGGATATCGGACCACTGAAGCTTTCTTT. As protein: CASRSGGYRTTEAFF.

This CDR3 is CAWSVPGTGRAGYTF. CDR3 in DNA: TGTGCCTGGAGTGTCCCCGGGACAGGGCGGGCTGGCTACACCTTC. The rearrangement joins TRBV30 to TRBJ1-2; 9 bases agree with TRBD1. Germline loops: CDR1 GTSNPN, CDR2 SVGIG (reference sequence). The V gene end was trimmed by 0 bases and the J gene end by 7 bases; junction bases not matched to a gene: 9. This CDR3 has 15 amino acids.

Concerning this clonotype: In this CDR3 the conserved last residue, phenylalanine or tryptophan, is missing, so a read error is likely. The gene calls are TRBV11-2 and TRBJ1-1; 11 bases line up with TRBD1. The germline V gene has CDR1 SGHAT and CDR2 FQNNGV. The J segment lost 8 bases and the V segment lost 5 bases, leaving 10 bases of the junction unmatched. This CDR3 region has 15 residues. The CDR3 here is CASSNGQGASGEAFV. CDR3 nucleotide sequence: TGTGCCAGCAGCAACGGACAGGGGGCTTCGGGAGAAGCTTTCGTT.

On this clonotype itself: The missing conserved phenylalanine or tryptophan at the end of this CDR3 makes a read error likely. The chain is built from TRBV11-2 and TRBJ2-5; tentatively, D is TRBD2 (5 bases). This CDR3 contains 14 residues. Trimming cost V 0 bases and J 3 bases, with 8 bases left between them. Germline-derived CDR1 and CDR2 are SGHAT and FQNNGV. CDR3 in DNA: TGTGCCAGCAGCTTAGATTACGGGGAAGAGACCCAGTACCTC. This codes for CASSLDYGEETQYL.

V and J are TRBV19 and TRBJ2-7, with D tentatively TRBD2 (6 bases). V was pared by 7 bases and J by 2 bases, with 21 bases between. The CDR3 consists of 16 residues. CDR1 and CDR2 (germline): LNHDA, SQIVND (reference sequence). CDR3 in amino acids: CASTNSRGERPYEQYF. CDR3 nucleotides: TGTGCCAGTACCAACTCCCGCGGGGAAAGACCCTACGAGCAGTACTTC. Using reference TRBV19 and TRBJ2-7 for the parts outside the CDR3, the full variable domain is DGGITQSPKYLFRKEGQNVTLSCEQNLNHDAMYWYRQDPGQGLRLIYYSQIVNDFQKGDIAEGYSVSREKKESFPLTVTSAQKNPTAFYLCASTNSRGERPYEQYFGPGTRLTVT.

For this clonotype: This may arise from a read error, as a much more abundant clone is one base away. The chain carries TRBV6-5 and TRBJ2-1, with TRBD2 identical over 7 bases. From germline, CDR1 is MNHEY and CDR2 SVGAGI. With 6 bases clipped from V and 8 bases from J, the junction kept 16 bases outside the gene matches. The CDR3 contains 16 residues. The CDR3 DNA is TGTGCCAGCAGGAGTCAGCGGGACCACCGGTGCTATGAGCAGTTCTTC. Protein: CASRSQRDHRCYEQFF.

Of note for this clonotype: A junction boundary mismatches the germline segment, possibly from a read error. The J gene is TRBJ2-7, the V gene TRBV11-2; D ambiguous. Germline CDR1 is SGHAT and CDR2 is FQNNGV. The CDR3 covers 14 residues. The CDR3 nucleotides are TGTGTCAGCAGCTTAAGCAGCCTCTCCTACGAACAGTACTTC. It yields the protein CVSSLSSLSYEQYF.

The chain links TRBV5-1 to TRBJ2-5; 10 bases fit TRBD1. The CDR3 runs 14 residues. The V segment lost 3 bases and the J segment 3 bases; nucleotides outside the gene matches: 2. Germline V CDR1 and CDR2: SGHRS, YFSETQ. The CDR3 loop is CASSWGTGEETQYF. The CDR3 DNA reads TGCGCCAGCAGCTGGGGGACAGGGGAAGAGACCCAGTACTTC.

Points on this clonotype: One end of the junction fails to match germline, which may point to a read error. The rearrangement joins TRBV29-1 to TRBJ2-2; D may be TRBD2 (5 bases). Looked up from germline, CDR1 is SQVTM and CDR2 is ANQGSEA. CDR3 size: 15 residues. For the CDR3, the DNA is TGCAGCGTTATCACTGTGGGAGCCAGCACCGGGGAGTTGTTTTTT. Its translation: CSVITVGASTGELFF.

With respect to this clonotype: No conserved phenylalanine or tryptophan is present at the end of the CDR3, so a read error is the likely explanation. V is TRBV10-3 and J is TRBJ2-7, with 9 positions matching TRBD1. The CDR3 has 13 amino acids. Germline assignment: CDR1 ENHRY and CDR2 SYGVKD. In nucleotides, the CDR3 is TGTGTCATCACTGCGGACAGGGGATACGAGCAGTACATC. Protein: CVITADRGYEQYI.

A remark on this clonotype: A read error may produce the germline difference seen at one junction end. V is TRBV5-5 and J is TRBJ1-2; the D gene is possibly TRBD1 (5 bases). Germline V CDR1 and CDR2: SGHKS, YYEKEE (reference sequence). The length of the CDR3 is 15 residues. The CDR3 DNA sequence: TGTGCCAGCAGCTGGGACGGTTCCTCTTACTATGGCTACATCTTC. It encodes CASSWDGSSYYGYIF.

This clonotype occurred a few times. The chain couples TRBV10-3 to TRBJ2-7; 8 nucleotides align to TRBD2. Germline CDR1 reads ENHRY; CDR2 reads SYGVKD. V was pared by 7 bases and J by 6 bases, with 5 bases of the junction left unmatched. The CDR3 loop spans 12 amino acids. CDR3 nucleotides: TGTGCCATCATAGGACTAGCTGGCGAGCAGTACTTC. The encoded protein is CAIIGLAGEQYF.

Details on this clonotype: Since the CDR3 does not end with the conserved phenylalanine or tryptophan, this likely comes from a read error. V is TRBV11-2 and J is TRBJ1-1; a possible D gene is TRBD1 (6 bases). Per germline, CDR1 SGHAT and CDR2 FQNNGV. This CDR3 comprises 14 residues. The CDR3 nucleotides are TGTGCCAGCAGCTTAGCCGGGGGCGGCACTGGAGCTTTCATT. Its translation: CASSLAGGGTGAFI.

The chain has TRBV5-5 and TRBJ1-1, with D perhaps matching TRBD1 (5 bases). Germline V CDR1 and CDR2: SGHKS, YYEKEE (reference sequence). The CDR3 is 13 residues long. With 5 bases removed from V and 3 bases from J, the gap between germline ends came to 11 bases. CDR3 sequence: CASSGTRDTEAFF. For the CDR3, the DNA is TGTGCCAGCAGTGGAACCAGGGACACTGAAGCTTTCTTT.

Note on this clonotype: Sequence at one end of the junction differs from germline and may be a read error. V and J are TRBV4-2 and TRBJ2-7; TRBD2 aligns across 10 bases. This CDR3 has 17 residues. Germline V gene sequence: CDR1 LGHNA, CDR2 YNFKEQ. The CDR3 region is CTSSQVATSGASYEQYF. Here the CDR3 DNA reads TGCACCAGCAGCCAAGTGGCTACTAGCGGGGCTTCCTACGAGCAGTACTTC.

The rearrangement joins TRBV4-3 to TRBJ2-3; D may be TRBD1 or TRBD2 (6 bases each). The germline V gene has CDR1 LGHNA and CDR2 YSLEER. The CDR3 has 17 residues. V was pared by 0 bases and J by 4 bases, with 17 bases between. The CDR3 spells CASSQDFGGTLADTQYF. DNA for the CDR3: TGCGCCAGCAGCCAAGATTTTGGCGGGACATTGGCAGATACGCAGTATTTT.

Notes on this clonotype: A single base separates this from a much larger clone, so it may be a read error. The chain carries TRBV6-6 and TRBJ1-2, with D tentatively TRBD1 (5 bases). Germline V gives CDR1 MNHNY, CDR2 SVGAGI (reference sequence). CDR3 size: 15 residues. Deletions cut 0 bases from V and 13 bases from J, with 21 bases between. The CDR3 sequence is CASSYSRTSRDLTTF. CDR3 sequence (DNA): TGTGCCAGCAGTTACTCCCGGACATCACGGGATTTGACCACCTTC.

The table lists this clonotype with a few counts. J is TRBJ2-1 and V is TRBV6-6, with 7 bases matching TRBD2. This CDR3 contains 14 residues. V trimming: 2 bases; J trimming: 10 bases; junction bases outside the gene matches: 8. CDR1 and CDR2 (germline): MNHNY, SVGAGI (reference sequence). The CDR3 loop is CASSYRRTRPEQFF. DNA of the CDR3: TGTGCCAGCAGTTACCGTCGGACTAGGCCCGAGCAGTTCTTC.

The table lists this clonotype with a count of one. No conserved phenylalanine or tryptophan ends this CDR3, so it is likely a read error. The chain uses TRBV11-2 and TRBJ2-3; D is undetermined. Per germline, CDR1 SGHAT and CDR2 FQNNGV. The CDR3 contains 12 residues. V was pared by 0 bases and J by 6 bases, with 4 bases between. The CDR3 nucleotides are TGTGCCAGCAGCTTAGAGTGCGATACGCAGTATTAT. This encodes CASSLECDTQYY.

As regards this clonotype: A read error may account for a junction end that differs from germline. The chain uses TRBV11-2 and TRBJ2-2; no definite D call. This CDR3 comprises 14 residues. Germline V gene sequence: CDR1 SGHAT, CDR2 FQNNGV. CDR3 region: CAGSSGRYTRELFF. The CDR3 bases are TGTGCCGGCAGCTCCGGACGGTACACCAGGGAGCTGTTTTTT. Full variable domain (remainder filled in from reference TRBV11-2 and TRBJ2-2): EAGVAQSPRYKIIEKRQSVAFWCNPISGHATLYWYQQILGQGPKLLIQFQNNGVVDDSQLPKDRFSAERLKGVDSTLKIQPAKLEDSAVYLCAGSSGRYTRELFFGEGSRLTVL.

V and J are TRBV7-8 and TRBJ2-1, with TRBD2 identical over 9 bases. The CDR3 is made up of 18 amino acids. CDR1 and CDR2 (germline): SGHVS, FQNEAQ. The trim removed 6 bases at V and 3 bases at J, leaving 15 bases unmatched. The CDR3 is CASSSFPAGGSYYNEQFF. As DNA, the CDR3 is TGTGCCAGCAGTTCCTTTCCAGCGGGAGGTTCATACTACAATGAGCAGTTCTTC. Filled out from reference TRBV7-8 and TRBJ2-1, the complete variable domain reads GAGVSQSPRYKVAKRGQDVALRCDPISGHVSLFWYQQALGQGPEFLTYFQNEAQLDKSGLPSDRFFAERPEGSVSTLKIQRTQQEDSAVYLCASSSFPAGGSYYNEQFFGPGTRLTVL.

Relative to its sample, this clonotype is medium-sized. The chain is built from TRBV11-3 and TRBJ2-1; 8 bases fit TRBD2. The CDR3 sequence is 13 residues long. V lost 3 bases, J lost 9 bases, and 4 bases stayed unmatched. CDR1 and CDR2 (germline): SGHNT, YENEEA. CDR3 amino acids: CASSLEAGVEQFF. CDR3 in DNA: TGTGCCAGCAGCTTGGAAGCGGGAGTTGAGCAGTTCTTC.